The 32 T cell receptor beta chains given below trace back to one sample, sequenced in a study of cytomegalovirus exposure and HLA in healthy donors. Repertoires were generated with immunoSEQ multiplex PCR, while TCRdb's copy carries only in-frame clones and drops some. The table lists about 63,000 clones, around 90% of them singletons. The sequencing input was PBMCs. These receptors were taken from a woman under 30 in good health and CMV-seronegative.

CDR3 sequence: CASSYSIDSGLSPLHF. As DNA, the CDR3 is TGTGCCAGCAGTTACTCGATTGACAGCGGGCTTTCACCCCTCCACTTT. V is TRBV6-5 and J is TRBJ1-6; the D gene is possibly TRBD1 (5 bases). The germline V and J ends were trimmed by 0 bases and 9 bases, with 15 bases remaining between them. CDR1 is MNHEY and CDR2 is SVGAGI in the germline V gene. CDR3 length: 16 residues.

The CDR3 bases are TGTGCCTGGAGAGGTTTCGGGGGAGTCCAAGAGACCCAGTACTTC. Protein product: CAWRGFGGVQETQYF. The chain has TRBV30 and TRBJ2-5, with D maybe TRBD2 (6 bases). CDR3 length: 15 residues. Trimming cost V 3 bases and J 1 base, with 15 bases left between them. Germline V gene lookup returns CDR1 GTSNPN and CDR2 SVGIG (reference sequence).

V usage is TRBV2 and J usage is TRBJ2-5; TRBD2 aligns across 11 bases. This CDR3 is built from 15 residues. V trimming: 6 bases; J trimming: 5 bases; junction bases outside the gene matches: 8. CDR1 SNHLY and CDR2 FYNNEI come from the germline V gene. The CDR3 sequence is CASSPTSGRSETQYF. CDR3 sequence (DNA): TGTGCCAGCAGCCCCACTAGCGGGAGATCCGAGACCCAGTACTTC.

This chain joins TRBV2 and TRBJ2-1; 10 bases map to TRBD1. The CDR3 length is 16 residues. Germline trimming cut 8 bases from V and 4 bases from J; bases unmatched to any gene: 11. Germline loops: CDR1 SNHLY, CDR2 FYNNEI. Written as DNA, the CDR3 is TGTGCCAGCTTAAGACCGGGACAGGGGTCTTACAATGAGCAGTTCTTC. Protein sequence: CASLRPGQGSYNEQFF.

The rearrangement links TRBV28 to TRBJ1-1, with 7 positions matching TRBD1. The CDR3 has 15 amino acids. Germline CDR1 reads MDHEN; CDR2 reads SYDVKM. V shed 1 base and J 0 bases; nucleotides not matched to a gene: 2. Here the CDR3 reads CASSLSGQVNTEAFF. CDR3 DNA sequence: TGTGCCAGCAGTTTATCCGGACAGGTGAACACTGAAGCTTTCTTT.

This sequence joins TRBV27 and TRBJ1-2; 11 nucleotides agree with TRBD1. Trimming at V came to 3 bases and at J to 6 bases, leaving 12 bases not matched to a gene. The CDR3 contains 17 residues. Germline CDR1 is MNHEY and CDR2 is SMNVEV (reference sequence). Here the CDR3 reads CASSFYPPRTGGHGYTF. The CDR3 region has the DNA TGTGCCAGCAGTTTCTATCCCCCCCGGACAGGGGGCCATGGCTACACCTTC.

The V and J genes are TRBV5-1 and TRBJ2-3; 10 nucleotides agree with TRBD2. V gave up 2 bases and J gave up 2 bases; unmatched junction bases: 8. The length of the CDR3 is 17 residues. Germline CDR1 is SGHRS and CDR2 is YFSETQ. The CDR3 region is CASSLAPGLANTDTQYF. For the CDR3, the DNA is TGCGCCAGCAGCTTAGCCCCGGGACTAGCGAACACAGATACGCAGTATTTT.

V is TRBV29-1 and J is TRBJ2-3; TRBD2 matches at 14 bases. From germline, CDR1 is SQVTM and CDR2 ANQGSEA. V was clipped by 5 bases and J by 1 base; unmatched bases: 8. CDR3 length equals 17 residues. The CDR3 coding sequence is TGCAGCGTTAGGGGACTAGCGGGAGTCGGAGGCACAGATACGCAGTATTTT. Its protein product is CSVRGLAGVGGTDTQYF.

This clone occurred a few times. The rearrangement uses TRBV9 and TRBJ1-6; 11 nucleotides line up with TRBD1. Germline CDR1 reads SGDLS; CDR2 reads YYNGEE. There are 15 residues in the CDR3. V dropped 6 bases and J dropped 9; count of bases not matched to a gene: 8. The CDR3 reads CASTIGTGGSSPLHF. CDR3 coding DNA: TGTGCCAGCACCATTGGGACAGGGGGTAGTTCACCCCTCCACTTT.

This chain uses TRBV27 with TRBJ1-1, with TRBD1 as a possible D gene (5 bases). CDR1 and CDR2 (germline): MNHEY, SMNVEV (reference sequence). This CDR3 region has 14 residues. V lost 5 bases to trimming and J lost 3 bases, with 13 bases between them. CDR3 bases: TGTGCCAGCAGTCCTCGACAGATTGACACTGAAGCTTTCTTT. Translation: CASSPRQIDTEAFF.

This clone was seen more than once but under ten times. This chain links TRBV14 with TRBJ2-7; TRBD1 agrees at 8 bases. Per the germline V gene, CDR1 is SGHDN and CDR2 is FVKESK. The CDR3 is 16 residues long. V gave up 0 bases and J gave up 5 bases; unmatched junction bases: 9. CDR3 protein: CASSQEEWQGANEQYF. DNA for the CDR3: TGTGCCAGCAGCCAAGAAGAATGGCAGGGGGCTAACGAGCAGTACTTC.

V and J are TRBV28 and TRBJ2-1, with 8 bases fitting TRBD1. V gave up 7 bases and J gave up 9 bases; unmatched junction bases: 14. This CDR3 is built from 15 residues. Germline V gene data show CDR1 as MDHEN and CDR2 as SYDVKM. The CDR3 loop is CASITQGAFTGEQFF. CDR3 coding DNA: TGTGCCAGCATCACGCAGGGGGCGTTTACTGGTGAGCAGTTCTTC.

This chain connects TRBV7-2 to TRBJ2-2, with 9 bases matching TRBD2. The CDR3 has 15 amino acids. Germline assignment: CDR1 SGHTA and CDR2 FQGNSA. V trimming: 3 bases; J trimming: 2 bases; junction bases outside the gene matches: 1. The CDR3 nucleotides are TGTGCCAGCAGCTTTAGCGGGGGCAACACCGGGGAGCTGTTTTTT. Translation: CASSFSGGNTGELFF. The full variable domain, in which reference TRBV7-2 and TRBJ2-2 provide the parts outside the CDR3, is GAGVSQSPSNKVTEKGKDVELRCDPISGHTALYWYRQSLGQGLEFLIYFQGNSAPDKSGLPSDRFSAERTGGSVSTLTIQRTQQEDSAVYLCASSFSGGNTGELFFGEGSRLTVL.

CDR3 in DNA: TGTGCCAGCGGGATGGGGACAGGACTCTCTGGGGCCAACGTCCTGACTTTC. Protein sequence: CASGMGTGLSGANVLTF. J is TRBJ2-6 and V is TRBV28, with 8 bases lining up with TRBD1. There are 17 residues in the CDR3. Trimming took 8 bases from V and 0 from J; bases not matched to a gene: 9. Germline CDR1 and CDR2: MDHEN and SYDVKM.

The rearrangement links TRBV6-1 to TRBJ1-3; the match to TRBD1 covers 8 bases. The CDR3 sequence is 13 residues long. Germline-derived CDR1 and CDR2 are MNHNS and SASEGT. The ends lost 10 bases at V and 2 bases at J; junction bases unmatched: 4. The CDR3 nucleotides are TGTGCCATCCAACAGGGGGCTGGAAACACCATATATTTT. The encoded protein is CAIQQGAGNTIYF.

This chain joins TRBV11-3 and TRBJ2-7, with 11 bases identical to TRBD1. The V segment lost 4 bases and the J segment 3 bases; nucleotides outside the gene matches: 2. This CDR3 comprises 14 residues. The germline CDR1 and CDR2 sequences are SGHNT and YENEEA. This CDR3 reads CASSSGTGGYEQYF. For the CDR3, the DNA is TGTGCCAGCAGCTCGGGGACAGGGGGCTACGAGCAGTACTTC.

In this sample, this clone turned up once. The chain links TRBV6-5 to TRBJ1-2; tentatively, D is TRBD1 (5 bases). CDR1 is MNHEY and CDR2 is SVGAGI in the germline V gene. V was clipped by 5 bases and J by 5 bases, with 9 bases between them. This CDR3 is built from 12 residues. CDR3 sequence reads: CASSRQRYGYTF. CDR3 in DNA: TGTGCCAGCAGTCGACAGCGATATGGCTACACCTTC.

The chain combines TRBV30 with TRBJ2-2; a possible D gene is TRBD1 (6 bases). This CDR3 spans 14 amino acids. Germline CDR1 GTSNPN, CDR2 SVGIG (reference sequence). The germline V and J ends were trimmed by 4 bases and 4 bases, with 13 bases remaining between them. The CDR3 sequence is CAWTRGQGTGELFF. The CDR3 DNA reads TGTGCCTGGACCAGGGGCCAGGGCACCGGGGAGCTGTTTTTT.

The sample holds a few counts of this clone. V and J are TRBV7-9 and TRBJ1-1, with 10 bases identical to TRBD1. After removal of 6 bases from V and 10 bases from J, the junction contained 5 bases not matched to a gene. This CDR3 comprises 12 residues. Germline-derived CDR1 and CDR2 are SEHNR and FQNEAQ (reference sequence). The CDR3 sequence is CASREDRGRAFF. The DNA for the CDR3 is TGTGCCAGCAGAGAAGACAGGGGGCGAGCTTTCTTT.

The chain has TRBV28 and TRBJ2-1; 9 nucleotides agree with TRBD2. Germline V gene sequence: CDR1 MDHEN, CDR2 SYDVKM. The CDR3 is made up of 14 amino acids. The junction had 5 bases not matched to a gene; V was cut back by 5 bases and J by 6 bases. CDR3 residues: CASSKAGGPNEQFF. In DNA, the CDR3 is TGTGCCAGCAGTAAAGCGGGGGGACCCAATGAGCAGTTCTTC. The full variable domain, rest sourced from reference TRBV28 and TRBJ2-1, is DVKVTQSSRYLVKRTGEKVFLECVQDMDHENMFWYRQDPGLGLRLIYFSYDVKMKEKGDIPEGYSVSREKKERFSLILESASTNQTSMYLCASSKAGGPNEQFFGPGTRLTVL.

This chain uses TRBV25-1 with TRBJ1-1; D may be TRBD1 (6 bases). Trimming stripped 5 bases from V and 0 bases from J, with 19 bases between. This CDR3 is built from 17 residues. The germline gives CDR1 MGHDK, CDR2 SYGVNS. CDR3 sequence (DNA): TGTGCCAGCAGTTCTCGAAACCGGGACAAGCTGAACACTGAAGCTTTCTTT. Translation: CASSSRNRDKLNTEAFF. The variable domain in full, with the rest retrieved from reference TRBV25-1 and TRBJ1-1, is EADIYQTPRYLVIGTGKKITLECSQTMGHDKMYWYQQDPGMELHLIHYSYGVNSTEKGDLSSESTVSRIRTEHFPLTLESARPSHTSQYLCASSSRNRDKLNTEAFFGQGTRLTVV.

This chain joins TRBV7-4 and TRBJ1-2; 12 bases map to TRBD1. With V trimmed by 3 bases and J by 4 bases, 3 bases remained unmatched. This CDR3 is 15 amino acids long. CDR1 and CDR2 (germline): SGHVT, SQSDAQ. CDR3 in amino acids: CASSFPGQGAYGYTF. The DNA of the CDR3 is TGTGCCAGCAGCTTCCCGGGACAGGGGGCCTATGGCTACACCTTC.

V gene TRBV5-1 combines with J gene TRBJ1-1; D perhaps matches TRBD1 (6 bases). The CDR3 is made up of 14 amino acids. The V and J ends lost 0 bases and 4 bases respectively, with 10 bases between them. Germline V CDR1 and CDR2: SGHRS, YFSETQ. CDR3 sequence reads: CASSLARGGTEAFF. The DNA of the CDR3 is TGCGCCAGCAGCTTGGCCAGGGGCGGCACTGAAGCTTTCTTT.

The chain has TRBV6-5 and TRBJ2-3; possibly TRBD2 for D (5 bases). CDR1 and CDR2 (germline): MNHEY, SVGAGI. The CDR3 has 15 amino acids. V dropped 0 bases and J dropped 0 bases, with 7 bases sitting between them. CDR3 DNA: TGTGCCAGCAGTTACTCGCGGACTAGCACAGATACGCAGTATTTT. Translation gives CASSYSRTSTDTQYF.

The J gene is TRBJ2-5, the V gene TRBV27; 11 nucleotides line up with TRBD2. Losses at the gene ends were 6 bases for V and 5 bases for J; bases not matched to a gene: 8. The CDR3 runs 15 residues. Germline V gives CDR1 MNHEY, CDR2 SMNVEV (reference sequence). The CDR3 nucleotides read TGTGCCAGCAGCGCACTAGCGGGGGTACGGGAGACCCAGTACTTC. It translates to CASSALAGVRETQYF.

This rearrangement joins TRBV4-2 to TRBJ1-6; TRBD1 might be the D (5 bases). From germline, CDR1 is LGHNA and CDR2 YNFKEQ. With 0 bases removed from V and 8 bases from J, the gap between germline ends came to 14 bases. The CDR3 totals 16 residues. The CDR3: CASSQDPREGDSPLHF. The CDR3 DNA is TGTGCCAGCAGCCAAGATCCCAGGGAGGGCGATTCACCCCTCCACTTT.

The gene calls are TRBV16 and TRBJ1-4, with D possibly matching TRBD1 (6 bases). CDR1 and CDR2 (germline): KGHSY, FQNENV. V shed 0 bases and J shed 0 bases, with 14 bases lying between them. This CDR3 is built from 18 residues. The CDR3 region is CASSQSLRQVATNEKLFF. In DNA, the CDR3 is TGTGCCAGCAGCCAATCCTTGAGACAGGTTGCAACTAATGAAAAACTGTTTTTT.

The rearrangement joins TRBV10-1 to TRBJ2-3; 8 positions agree with TRBD2. The V gene's germline CDR1 is WNHNN and CDR2 SYGVQD (reference sequence). The CDR3 runs to 15 residues. The V and J ends lost 5 bases and 5 bases, in that order; junction bases with no gene match: 9. The CDR3 spells CASSTREGPVDTQYF. The CDR3 DNA is TGCGCCAGCAGTACTCGGGAGGGCCCAGTAGATACGCAGTATTTT.

This sequence joins TRBV30 and TRBJ2-7; possible D gene TRBD1, 7 bases. The CDR3 consists of 15 residues. V lost 3 bases and J lost 0, with 15 bases in between. The germline V gene has CDR1 GTSNPN and CDR2 SVGIG (reference sequence). CDR3 amino acids: CAWSQGGPGSYEQYF. CDR3 DNA sequence: TGTGCCTGGAGCCAGGGGGGACCGGGCTCCTACGAGCAGTACTTC.

The V gene is TRBV5-1, the J gene TRBJ2-3; D is unresolved. The CDR3 extends over 14 amino acids. Trimming cost V 2 bases and J 5 bases, with 12 bases left between them. The germline V gene has CDR1 SGHRS and CDR2 YFSETQ. The CDR3 bases are TGCGCCAGCAGCTTTTACCCCTCAGAAGATACGCAGTATTTT. Its translation: CASSFYPSEDTQYF.

This chain uses TRBV19 with TRBJ2-1, with 9 nucleotides matching TRBD2. V lost 5 bases, J lost 5 bases, and 10 bases stayed unmatched. From germline, CDR1 is LNHDA and CDR2 SQIVND (reference sequence). The CDR3 runs 16 residues. Here the CDR3 reads CASSGGSGGPDNEQFF. CDR3 DNA sequence: TGTGCCAGTAGTGGGGGTAGCGGGGGCCCTGACAATGAGCAGTTCTTC.

The rearrangement uses TRBV6-1 and TRBJ1-4, with TRBD1 identical over 9 bases. The CDR3 is 15 residues long. With V trimmed by 6 bases and J by 8 bases, 10 bases remained unmatched. Looked up from germline, CDR1 is MNHNS and CDR2 is SASEGT. CDR3 amino acids: CASRTRTGAREKLFF. In DNA, the CDR3 is TGTGCCAGCAGGACAAGGACAGGGGCACGGGAAAAACTGTTTTTT.